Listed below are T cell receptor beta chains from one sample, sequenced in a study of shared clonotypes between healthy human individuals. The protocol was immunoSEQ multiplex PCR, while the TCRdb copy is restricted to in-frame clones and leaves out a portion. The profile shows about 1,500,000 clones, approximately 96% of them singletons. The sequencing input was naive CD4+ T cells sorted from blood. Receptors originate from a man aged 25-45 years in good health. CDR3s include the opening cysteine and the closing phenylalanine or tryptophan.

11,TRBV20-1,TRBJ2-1,CSASQTHEQFF
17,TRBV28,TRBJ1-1,CASSLFYRGRGNTEAFF
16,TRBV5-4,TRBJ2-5,CASNIKQGVREETQYF
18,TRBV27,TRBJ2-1,CASNPGTGLPNFYNEQFF
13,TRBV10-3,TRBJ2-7,CATTSGLPYEQYF
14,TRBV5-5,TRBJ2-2,CASSLLWNTGELFF
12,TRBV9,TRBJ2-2,CASTPFTGELFF
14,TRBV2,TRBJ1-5,CASTLGGAGQPQHF
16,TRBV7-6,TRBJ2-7,CASSPDRVAGVYEQYF
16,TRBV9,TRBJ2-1,CASSDPPSGRRNEQFF
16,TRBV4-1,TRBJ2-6,CASSQDRLLGANVLTF
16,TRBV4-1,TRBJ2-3,CASSRLGGTGRDTQYF
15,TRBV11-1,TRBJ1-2,CASSLTAIGSYGYTF
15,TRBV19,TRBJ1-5,CASISPGDSNQPQHF
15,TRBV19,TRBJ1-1,CASSSSRRTYTEAFF
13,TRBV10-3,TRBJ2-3,CAISLSGTDTQYF
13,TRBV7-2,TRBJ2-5,CASSRDRVETQYF
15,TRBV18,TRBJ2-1,CASSPSGTQYNEQFF
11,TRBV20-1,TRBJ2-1,CSARISGIKIF
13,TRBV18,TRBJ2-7,CASSPGEGYEQYF
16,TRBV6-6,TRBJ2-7,CASTRLGSLSSYEQYF
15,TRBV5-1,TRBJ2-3,CASSLQGFSTDTQYF
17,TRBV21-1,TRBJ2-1,CASRTAECGRNYNEQFF
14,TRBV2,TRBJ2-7,CASTRASVSYEQYF
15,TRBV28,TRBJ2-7,CASSPTSGSSYEQYF
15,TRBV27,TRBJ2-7,CATSMTGTSGIEQYF
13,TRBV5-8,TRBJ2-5,CASRWTGIETQYF
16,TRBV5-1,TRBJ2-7,CASSPQPGQGAYEQYF
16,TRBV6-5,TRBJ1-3,CASSYGWRGGGNTIYF
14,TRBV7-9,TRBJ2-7,CASSRGGLVDEQYF
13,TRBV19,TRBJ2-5,CASREGSGWTQYF
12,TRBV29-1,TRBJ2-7,CSASSGIYEQYF
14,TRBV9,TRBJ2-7,CASSVASNLRGQYF
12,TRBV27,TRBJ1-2,CASSRTGTNYTF
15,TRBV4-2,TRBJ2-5,CASSLRRGSLETQYF
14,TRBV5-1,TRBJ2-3,CASSFGGRQDTQYF
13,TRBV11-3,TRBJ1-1,CASSLRLNTEAFF
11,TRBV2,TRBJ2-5,CASAPQETQYF
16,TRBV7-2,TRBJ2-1,CASSTGQGRRGNEQFF